The 29 T cell receptor beta chains listed next were all sequenced from one sample in a study of neoadjuvant anti-PD-1 for oral cavity cancer (dated by TCRdb to about 2021). The time point label corresponds to: after neoadjuvant nivolumab, at surgical resection. The method behind the library was the immunoSEQ multiplex PCR assay. TCRdb provides this immuneACCESS table in a form limited to in-frame rearrangements. Some clones are lacking; in checked studies, under half of them reflect an unresolved V gene, and why the rest are absent is not known. The sample records 55,000 to 75,000 clones, roughly nine tenths of which are singletons. Clones ranked in the top ten supply roughly 3% of the sample. The sample was PBMCs, taken after nivolumab (anti-PD-1) treatment. The receptors stem from a person aged 35 to 85 with oral cavity squamous cell carcinoma.

The sample holds a few counts of this clone. CDR3 loop: CASSVDGQGIGNTQYF. The CDR3 DNA is TGCGCCAGCAGCGTAGACGGACAGGGGATTGGGAATACGCAGTATTTT. The chain employs TRBV5-1 and TRBJ2-3, with TRBD1 identical over 9 bases. This CDR3 has 16 residues. Trimming at V came to 4 bases and at J to 7 bases, leaving 13 bases not matched to a gene. The germline CDR1 and CDR2 sequences are SGHRS and YFSETQ. Full variable domain (rest looked up from reference TRBV5-1 and TRBJ2-3): KAGVTQTPRYLIKTRGQQVTLSCSPISGHRSVSWYQQTPGQGLQFLFEYFSETQRNKGNFPGRFSGRQFSNSRSEMNVSTLELGDSALYLCASSVDGQGIGNTQYFGPGTRLTVL.

The chain links TRBV7-8 to TRBJ2-7, with 11 bases aligning to TRBD1. V lost 3 bases and J lost 2; bases outside the gene matches: 9. Germline values: CDR1 SGHVS, CDR2 FQNEAQ. The CDR3 runs 17 residues. This CDR3 reads CASSFNRGQGGAYEQYF. The CDR3 nucleotides are TGTGCCAGCAGCTTTAATAGGGGACAGGGGGGCGCCTACGAGCAGTACTTC.

The chain links TRBV27 to TRBJ2-1; 8 nucleotides line up with TRBD2. V trimming: 8 bases; J trimming: 3 bases; junction bases outside the gene matches: 18. There are 18 residues in the CDR3. The germline V gene has CDR1 MNHEY and CDR2 SMNVEV (reference sequence). The CDR3 loop is CASRSYLDRLALYNEQFF. In DNA form, the CDR3 reads TGTGCCAGCCGTTCCTATCTTGATCGACTAGCGCTCTACAATGAGCAGTTCTTC.

The chain is built from TRBV2 and TRBJ1-4, with D possibly TRBD1 on 5 matching bases. V gave up 7 bases and J gave up 0 bases, with 15 bases separating them. Germline V gives CDR1 SNHLY, CDR2 FYNNEI. CDR3 length: 16 amino acids. Here the CDR3 reads CASMGERVATNEKLFF. As DNA, the CDR3 is TGTGCCAGCATGGGGGAGAGAGTTGCAACTAATGAAAAACTGTTTTTT.

V and J are TRBV7-9 and TRBJ2-1, with 9 bases identical to TRBD2. The junction had 14 bases not matched to a gene; V was cut back by 5 bases and J by 0 bases. The germline gives CDR1 SEHNR, CDR2 FQNEAQ (reference sequence). The CDR3 sequence is 19 residues long. The DNA for the CDR3 is TGTGCCAGCAGCCCCTCGGTTGCGGGGGGGCTGAGCTCCTACAATGAGCAGTTCTTC. Encoded protein: CASSPSVAGGLSSYNEQFF.

This clone was seen a single time. The chain recombines TRBV28 with TRBJ2-5, with no clear D. Germline CDR1 and CDR2: MDHEN and SYDVKM. The CDR3 contains 14 residues. Deletions cut 5 bases from V and 0 bases from J, with 10 bases between. The CDR3 loop is CASSPTANQETQYF. CDR3 DNA: TGTGCCAGCAGTCCCACCGCCAACCAAGAGACCCAGTACTTC.

V usage is TRBV7-7 and J usage is TRBJ1-1; D is possibly TRBD1 (6 bases). Trimming removed 5 bases at V and 2 bases at J, with 15 bases between. The CDR3 extends over 15 amino acids. Germline V gene lookup returns CDR1 SSHAT and CDR2 FNYEAQ (reference sequence). CDR3 region: CASSPLVGGNTEAFF. The DNA of the CDR3 is TGTGCCAGCAGCCCCTTGGTGGGGGGCAACACTGAAGCTTTCTTT.

This chain links TRBV7-2 with TRBJ1-3; TRBD1 matches at 7 bases. The CDR3 has 15 amino acids. From germline, CDR1 is SGHTA and CDR2 FQGNSA. V trimming: 2 bases; J trimming: 3 bases; junction bases outside the gene matches: 4. The CDR3 DNA is TGTGCCAGCAGCTTATTATCAGGGGGTGGAAACACCATATATTTT. Its protein is CASSLLSGGGNTIYF.

The V call is TRBV19, the J call TRBJ1-1, with D unclear. CDR1 is LNHDA, CDR2 SQIVND, per germline (reference sequence). The CDR3 spans 15 residues. The V end lost 5 bases, the J end lost 3 bases, and 16 bases lay between the germline ends. The CDR3 loop reads CASSGDRVWDTEAFF. CDR3 sequence (DNA): TGTGCCAGTAGTGGGGATCGGGTGTGGGACACTGAAGCTTTCTTT.

V and J are TRBV28 and TRBJ1-4; D unresolved. Germline CDR1 is MDHEN and CDR2 is SYDVKM. The CDR3 loop spans 14 amino acids. Trimming removed 6 bases at V and 4 bases at J, with 12 bases between. The CDR3 protein is CASSQDLDNEKLFF. In nucleotides, the CDR3 is TGTGCCAGCAGCCAGGACCTAGATAATGAAAAACTGTTTTTT.

The rearrangement joins TRBV7-9 to TRBJ2-2; perhaps TRBD1 as D (5 bases). Germline lookup yields CDR1 SEHNR and CDR2 FQNEAQ (reference sequence). This CDR3 comprises 14 residues. V lost 10 bases and J lost 5, with 17 bases in between. CDR3 in amino acids: CATVGQGRTGELFF. The DNA for the CDR3 is TGTGCCACCGTGGGGCAGGGAAGGACCGGGGAGCTGTTTTTT.

The V gene is TRBV12-5, the J gene TRBJ2-2; 9 positions agree with TRBD1. The ends lost 1 base at V and 5 bases at J; junction bases unmatched: 8. The CDR3 contains 17 residues. In germline, CDR1 is LGHNT, CDR2 FRNRAP. The CDR3 DNA reads as TGTGCTAGTGGTTTGGCGACCGGGACAGGGCGAACCGGGGAGCTGTTTTTT. Its protein is CASGLATGTGRTGELFF. The entire variable domain, with the rest obtained from reference TRBV12-5 and TRBJ2-2, is as follows: DARVTQTPRHKVTEMGQEVTMRCQPILGHNTVFWYRQTMMQGLELLAYFRNRAPLDDSGMPKDRFSAEMPDATLATLKIQPSEPRDSAVYFCASGLATGTGRTGELFFGEGSRLTVL.

The chain joins TRBV19 to TRBJ1-1; D remains ambiguous. Per germline, CDR1 LNHDA and CDR2 SQIVND (reference sequence). Deletions cut 7 bases from V and 3 bases from J, with 12 bases between. The length of the CDR3 is 13 residues. The CDR3 spells CASNTQRDTEAFF. The CDR3 region has the DNA TGTGCCAGTAACACTCAAAGGGACACTGAAGCTTTCTTT.

The chain combines TRBV10-3 with TRBJ2-2, with TRBD1 matching over 7 bases. The germline V gene encodes CDR1 ENHRY and CDR2 SYGVKD. J was trimmed by 0 bases and V by 6 bases; bases with no gene match: 1. This CDR3 contains 14 residues. CDR3 loop: CAISQGANTGELFF. The CDR3 DNA follows: TGTGCCATCAGCCAGGGGGCGAACACCGGGGAGCTGTTTTTT.

This clone was observed once. The V gene is TRBV30, the J gene TRBJ2-7; D remains ambiguous. Trimming pared 2 bases from V and 1 base from J, leaving 9 bases between. Germline lookup yields CDR1 GTSNPN and CDR2 SVGIG (reference sequence). The CDR3 has 13 residues. The CDR3 region has the DNA TGTGCCTGGAGTTGGGGTTTTTCCTACGAGCAGTACTTC. It yields the protein CAWSWGFSYEQYF.

The chain links TRBV7-9 to TRBJ1-4, with TRBD1 identical over 10 bases. The CDR3 is 15 amino acids. V dropped 6 bases and J dropped 8; count of bases not matched to a gene: 9. Germline V CDR1 and CDR2: SEHNR, FQNEAQ (reference sequence). In DNA, the CDR3 is TGTGCCAGCAGTCGGCCGGGACAGGGGAGGGAAAAACTGTTTTTT. It translates to CASSRPGQGREKLFF. The whole variable domain, remainder taken from reference TRBV7-9 and TRBJ1-4, is DTGVSQNPRHKITKRGQNVTFRCDPISEHNRLYWYRQTLGQGPEFLTYFQNEAQLEKSRLLSDRFSAERPKGSFSTLEIQRTEQGDSAMYLCASSRPGQGREKLFFGSGTQLSVL.

The chain employs TRBV10-3 and TRBJ2-7, with TRBD1 matching 8 bases. The trim removed 6 bases at V and 7 bases at J, leaving 5 bases unmatched. The CDR3 sequence is 12 residues long. The germline V gene has CDR1 ENHRY and CDR2 SYGVKD. The CDR3 loop is CAISQGAREQYF. Written as DNA, the CDR3 is TGTGCCATCAGCCAGGGGGCGAGGGAGCAGTACTTC.

The rearrangement links TRBV7-9 to TRBJ2-1, with D possibly called TRBD1 or TRBD2 (5 bases each). The CDR3 totals 16 residues. Germline lookup yields CDR1 SEHNR and CDR2 FQNEAQ (reference sequence). The V end was cut by 5 bases, the J end by 8 bases, with 22 bases between. The CDR3 nucleotides read TGTGCCAGCAGCCAGATCCGGGACCACCACCGGCATGAGCAGTTCTTC. Translated: CASSQIRDHHRHEQFF.

The genes are TRBV6-5 and TRBJ1-1; 11 bases are shared with TRBD1. With V trimmed by 3 bases and J by 6 bases, 3 bases remained unmatched. The CDR3 length is 14 residues. From germline, CDR1 is MNHEY and CDR2 SVGAGI. CDR3 protein: CASSYGTGGAEAFF. CDR3 nucleotide sequence: TGTGCCAGCAGTTATGGGACAGGGGGTGCTGAAGCTTTCTTT.

In this sample, this clone turned up once. This rearrangement joins TRBV28 to TRBJ1-5; 7 nucleotides agree with TRBD1. J lost 5 bases, V lost 7 bases, and 5 bases had no gene match. This CDR3 spans 13 amino acids. From germline, CDR1 is MDHEN and CDR2 SYDVKM. CDR3 amino acids: CASKQGNDQPQHF. Here the CDR3 DNA reads TGTGCCAGCAAACAGGGGAACGATCAGCCCCAGCATTTT.

This chain joins TRBV6-1 and TRBJ2-3, with TRBD2 as a possible D gene (6 bases). V lost 5 bases, J lost 4 bases, and 13 bases lay in between. The CDR3 consists of 14 residues. CDR1 MNHNS and CDR2 SASEGT come from the germline V gene. As DNA, the CDR3 is TGTGCCAGCAGTCCCCGACTAGGTTCAGATACGCAGTATTTT. This gives the protein CASSPRLGSDTQYF.

The chain combines TRBV5-4 with TRBJ2-1; D perhaps matches TRBD2 (6 bases). Germline values: CDR1 SGHNT, CDR2 YYREEE (reference sequence). V was clipped by 4 bases and J by 0 bases, with 11 bases between them. The CDR3 length is 15 residues. This chain's CDR3 is CASSAGLRSYNEQFF. CDR3 sequence (DNA): TGTGCCAGCAGCGCGGGACTCCGCTCCTACAATGAGCAGTTCTTC. Using reference TRBV5-4 and TRBJ2-1 for the parts outside the CDR3, the full variable domain is ETGVTQSPTHLIKTRGQQVTLRCSSQSGHNTVSWYQQALGQGPQFIFQYYREEENGRGNFPPRFSGLQFPNYSSELNVNALELDDSALYLCASSAGLRSYNEQFFGPGTRLTVL.

The V and J genes are TRBV5-1 and TRBJ2-7; a possible D gene is TRBD2 (5 bases). This CDR3 has 14 residues. V lost 7 bases and J 6 bases, leaving 20 bases between the germline ends. Germline-derived CDR1 and CDR2 are SGHRS and YFSETQ. Written as DNA, the CDR3 is TGCGCCAGCGCACGGGGAAACGAGGTGGGCGAGCAGTACTTC. It specifies CASARGNEVGEQYF.

The genes are TRBV5-4 and TRBJ1-4; D is perhaps TRBD1 (5 bases). Trimming pared 0 bases from V and 0 bases from J, leaving 12 bases between. The length of the CDR3 is 17 residues. In germline, CDR1 is SGHNT, CDR2 YYREEE (reference sequence). CDR3 loop: CASSLGGDYATNEKLFF. CDR3 in DNA: TGTGCCAGCAGCTTGGGAGGGGATTACGCAACTAATGAAAAACTGTTTTTT.

V is TRBV5-6 and J is TRBJ1-2, with 7 bases identical to TRBD1. Germline values: CDR1 SGHDT, CDR2 YYEEEE. J lost 8 bases, V lost 1 base, and 5 bases had no gene match. This CDR3 is 13 amino acids long. CDR3 nucleotide sequence: TGTGCCAGCAGCTTGCGTCAGGGGGGCGGCTACACCTTC. Translation: CASSLRQGGGYTF.

The rearrangement links TRBV7-2 to TRBJ2-5, with TRBD1 matching 12 bases. Germline trimming cut 5 bases from V and 4 bases from J; bases unmatched to any gene: 2. This CDR3 has 14 amino acids. Germline assignment: CDR1 SGHTA and CDR2 FQGNSA. The CDR3 spells CASSLGQGAETQYF. In nucleotides, the CDR3 is TGTGCCAGCAGCCTGGGACAGGGGGCAGAGACCCAGTACTTC.

The V call is TRBV5-1, the J call TRBJ2-3, with 8 bases lining up with TRBD2. The CDR3 is 15 amino acids. Germline CDR1 reads SGHRS; CDR2 reads YFSETQ. With V trimmed by 3 bases and J by 4 bases, 7 bases remained unmatched. CDR3 in amino acids: CASSSTGGNADTQYF. CDR3 nucleotides: TGCGCCAGCAGCTCTACGGGGGGGAACGCAGATACGCAGTATTTT.

The CDR3 nucleotides are TGCAGCGTTCCCGGGGGAAGCTCCTACGAGCAGTACTTC. It translates to CSVPGGSSYEQYF. The chain links TRBV29-1 to TRBJ2-7; D is possibly TRBD2 (6 bases). CDR3 length equals 13 residues. Per germline, CDR1 SQVTM and CDR2 ANQGSEA. Trimming stripped 5 bases from V and 0 bases from J, with 11 bases between.

The genes are TRBV5-1 and TRBJ1-2, with D perhaps TRBD1 (6 bases). The CDR3 spans 13 residues. V was clipped by 4 bases and J by 2 bases, with 9 bases between them. CDR1 and CDR2 (germline): SGHRS, YFSETQ. This chain's CDR3 is CASSDDRNYGYTF. In DNA, the CDR3 is TGCGCCAGCAGCGACGACAGGAACTATGGCTACACCTTC.